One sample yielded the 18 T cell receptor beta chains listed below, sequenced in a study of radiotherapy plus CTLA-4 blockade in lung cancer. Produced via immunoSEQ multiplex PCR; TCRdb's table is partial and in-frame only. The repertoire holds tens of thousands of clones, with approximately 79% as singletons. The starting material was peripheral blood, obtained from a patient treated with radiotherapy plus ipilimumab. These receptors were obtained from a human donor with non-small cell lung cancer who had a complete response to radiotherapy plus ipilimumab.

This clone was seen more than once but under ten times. CDR3 amino acids: CASSYSLAGAYEQYF. The CDR3 nucleotides read TGTGCCAGCAGTTACTCCTTAGCGGGAGCCTACGAGCAGTACTTC. The chain combines TRBV6-5 with TRBJ2-7; 9 bases align to TRBD2. V trimming: 0 bases; J trimming: 2 bases; junction bases outside the gene matches: 2. Germline CDR1 is MNHEY and CDR2 is SVGAGI. This CDR3 has 15 amino acids.

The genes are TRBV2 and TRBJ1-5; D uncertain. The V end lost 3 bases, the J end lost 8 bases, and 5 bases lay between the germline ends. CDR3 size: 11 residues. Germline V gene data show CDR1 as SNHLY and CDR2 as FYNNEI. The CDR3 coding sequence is TGTGCCAGCAGTGATCTAAAGCCCCAGCATTTT. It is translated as CASSDLKPQHF.

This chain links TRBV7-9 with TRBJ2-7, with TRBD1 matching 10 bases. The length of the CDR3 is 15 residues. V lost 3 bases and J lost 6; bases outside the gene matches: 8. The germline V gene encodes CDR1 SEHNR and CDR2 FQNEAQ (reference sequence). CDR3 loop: CASSLAGTGEFEQYF. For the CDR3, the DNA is TGTGCCAGCAGCTTGGCCGGGACAGGGGAGTTCGAGCAGTACTTC.

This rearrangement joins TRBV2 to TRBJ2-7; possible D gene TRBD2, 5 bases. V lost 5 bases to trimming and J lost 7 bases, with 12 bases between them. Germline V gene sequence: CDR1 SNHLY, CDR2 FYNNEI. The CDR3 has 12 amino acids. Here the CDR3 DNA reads TGTGCCAGCAGTAACCCTAGGACTGAGCAGTACTTC. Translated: CASSNPRTEQYF.

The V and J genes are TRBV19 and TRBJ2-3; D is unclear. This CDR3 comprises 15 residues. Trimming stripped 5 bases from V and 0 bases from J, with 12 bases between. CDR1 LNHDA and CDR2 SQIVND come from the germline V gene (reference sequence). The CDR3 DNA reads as TGTGCCAGTAGTGTGCTAACTTCTAGCACAGATACGCAGTATTTT. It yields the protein CASSVLTSSTDTQYF.

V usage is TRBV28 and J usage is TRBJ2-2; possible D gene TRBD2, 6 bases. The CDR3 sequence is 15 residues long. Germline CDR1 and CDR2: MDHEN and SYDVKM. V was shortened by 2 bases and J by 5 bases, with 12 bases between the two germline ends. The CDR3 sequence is CASSLGPGVTGELFF. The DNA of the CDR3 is TGTGCCAGCAGTTTAGGACCGGGAGTTACCGGGGAGCTGTTTTTT. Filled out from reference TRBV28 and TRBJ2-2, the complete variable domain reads DVKVTQSSRYLVKRTGEKVFLECVQDMDHENMFWYRQDPGLGLRLIYFSYDVKMKEKGDIPEGYSVSREKKERFSLILESASTNQTSMYLCASSLGPGVTGELFFGEGSRLTVL.

CDR3 DNA: TGTGCCAGCAGCTTAGACTACGGGGAGCTGTTTTTT. This gives the protein CASSLDYGELFF. This chain joins TRBV11-3 and TRBJ2-2, with D hard to call. Germline V gene sequence: CDR1 SGHNT, CDR2 YENEEA. V lost 0 bases and J 7 bases, leaving 3 bases between the germline ends. This CDR3 region has 12 residues.

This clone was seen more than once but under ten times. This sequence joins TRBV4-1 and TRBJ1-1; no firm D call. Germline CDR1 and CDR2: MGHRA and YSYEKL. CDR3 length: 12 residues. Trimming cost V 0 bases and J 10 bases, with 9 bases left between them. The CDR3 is CASSQDFGRAFF. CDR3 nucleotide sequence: TGCGCCAGCAGCCAAGATTTCGGTCGAGCTTTCTTT.

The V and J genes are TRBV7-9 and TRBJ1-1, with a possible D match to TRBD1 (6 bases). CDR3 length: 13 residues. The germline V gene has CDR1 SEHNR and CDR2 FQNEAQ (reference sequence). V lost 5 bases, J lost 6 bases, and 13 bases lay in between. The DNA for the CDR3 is TGTGCCAGCAGCCAGGGGAGGGGCGCTGAAGCTTTCTTT. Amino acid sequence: CASSQGRGAEAFF.

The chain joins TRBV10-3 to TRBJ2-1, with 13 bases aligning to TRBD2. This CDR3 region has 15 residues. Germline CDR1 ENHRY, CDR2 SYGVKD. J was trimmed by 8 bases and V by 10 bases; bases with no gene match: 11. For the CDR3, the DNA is TGTGCCACCTCCCAAACTAGCGGGGGGGCCTATGAGCAGTTCTTC. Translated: CATSQTSGGAYEQFF.

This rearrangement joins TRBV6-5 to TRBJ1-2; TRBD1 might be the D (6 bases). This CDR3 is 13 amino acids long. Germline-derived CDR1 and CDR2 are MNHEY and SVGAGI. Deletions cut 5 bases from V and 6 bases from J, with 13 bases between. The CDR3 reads CASSPQDSHGYTF. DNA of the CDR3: TGTGCCAGCAGTCCCCAGGACAGTCATGGCTACACCTTC.

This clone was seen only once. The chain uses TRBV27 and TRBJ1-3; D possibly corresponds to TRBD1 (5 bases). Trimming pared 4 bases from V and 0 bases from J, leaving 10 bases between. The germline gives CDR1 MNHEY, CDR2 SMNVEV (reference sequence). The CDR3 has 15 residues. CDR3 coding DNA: TGTGCCAGCAGTTCCTCAGGGTTCTCTGGAAACACCATATATTTT. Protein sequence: CASSSSGFSGNTIYF.

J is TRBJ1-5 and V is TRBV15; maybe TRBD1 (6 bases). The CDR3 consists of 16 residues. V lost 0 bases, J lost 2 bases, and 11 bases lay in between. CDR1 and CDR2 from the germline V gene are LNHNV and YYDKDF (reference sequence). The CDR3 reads CATSRDDRFGNQPQHF. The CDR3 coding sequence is TGTGCCACCAGCAGAGATGACAGGTTTGGCAATCAGCCCCAGCATTTT.

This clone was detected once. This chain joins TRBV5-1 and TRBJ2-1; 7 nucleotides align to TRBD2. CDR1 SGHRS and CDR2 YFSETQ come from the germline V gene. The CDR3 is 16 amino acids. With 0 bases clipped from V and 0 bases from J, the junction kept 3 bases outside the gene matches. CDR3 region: CASSLAGGSSYNEQFF. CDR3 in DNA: TGCGCCAGCAGCTTGGCTGGCGGGAGCTCCTACAATGAGCAGTTCTTC.

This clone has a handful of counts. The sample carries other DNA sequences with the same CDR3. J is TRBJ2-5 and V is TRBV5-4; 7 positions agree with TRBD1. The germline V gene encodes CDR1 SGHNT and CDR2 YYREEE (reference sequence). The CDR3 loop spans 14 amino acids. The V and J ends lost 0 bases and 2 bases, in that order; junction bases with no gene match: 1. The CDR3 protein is CASSLGQGQETQYF. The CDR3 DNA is TGTGCCAGCAGCTTGGGACAGGGTCAAGAGACCCAGTACTTC.

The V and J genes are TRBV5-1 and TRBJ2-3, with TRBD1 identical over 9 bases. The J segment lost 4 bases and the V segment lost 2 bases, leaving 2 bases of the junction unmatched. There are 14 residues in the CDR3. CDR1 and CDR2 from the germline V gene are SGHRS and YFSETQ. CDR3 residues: CASSLQGASDTQYF. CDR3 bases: TGCGCCAGCAGCTTACAGGGGGCGTCAGATACGCAGTATTTT.

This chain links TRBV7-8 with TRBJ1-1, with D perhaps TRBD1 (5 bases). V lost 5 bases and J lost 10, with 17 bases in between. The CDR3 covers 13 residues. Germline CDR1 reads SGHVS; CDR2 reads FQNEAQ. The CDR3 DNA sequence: TGTGCCAGCAGCCGAGTGAGGGACTTTTCAGCTTTCTTT. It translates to CASSRVRDFSAFF.

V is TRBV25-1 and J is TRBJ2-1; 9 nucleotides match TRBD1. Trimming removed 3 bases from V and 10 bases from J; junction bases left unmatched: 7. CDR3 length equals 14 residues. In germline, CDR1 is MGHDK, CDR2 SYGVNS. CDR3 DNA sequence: TGTGCCAGCAGTGATTGGGACAGGGCAGACGAGCAGTTCTTC. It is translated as CASSDWDRADEQFF.